This passage covers 17 T cell receptor beta chains from one sample sequenced in a study of blood T cell repertoires in COVID-19. The method was immunoSEQ multiplex PCR; TCRdb's version includes in-frame clones alone and lacks a portion of them. The repertoire holds 190,000 or so clones, with roughly nine tenths as singletons. Sequenced input: PBMCs or T cells enriched from blood (not recorded which). Source of these receptors: a young woman who had recovered from COVID-19.

V is TRBV11-2 and J is TRBJ2-1; 9 positions match TRBD2. The CDR3 consists of 18 residues. The V gene end was trimmed by 5 bases and the J gene end by 0 bases; junction bases not matched to a gene: 11. Germline V lookup: CDR1 SGHAT, CDR2 FQNNGV. This CDR3 reads CASSPRLAVTSSYNEQFF. DNA of the CDR3: TGTGCCAGCAGCCCCCGACTAGCGGTTACGAGCTCCTACAATGAGCAGTTCTTC.

This clone was counted ten times or more. The chain carries TRBV6-5 and TRBJ1-1, with 8 bases aligning to TRBD1. This CDR3 has 13 residues. The V and J ends lost 6 bases and 4 bases, in that order; junction bases with no gene match: 4. The germline gives CDR1 MNHEY, CDR2 SVGAGI. CDR3 sequence reads: CASSLDRGTEAFF. CDR3 nucleotide sequence: TGTGCCAGCAGCCTTGACAGGGGCACTGAAGCTTTCTTT.

The chain carries TRBV2 and TRBJ2-5, with TRBD1 matching over 8 bases. The germline gives CDR1 SNHLY, CDR2 FYNNEI. The V gene end was trimmed by 6 bases and the J gene end by 1 base; junction bases not matched to a gene: 4. The CDR3 contains 14 residues. The CDR3 loop is CASRDRGGQETQYF. The CDR3 DNA sequence: TGTGCCAGCAGAGACAGGGGAGGCCAAGAGACCCAGTACTTC.

The chain uses TRBV28 and TRBJ1-2, with a tentative D call TRBD1 (5 bases). The CDR3 has 15 amino acids. Per germline, CDR1 MDHEN and CDR2 SYDVKM. Between the trimmed V and J ends, which lost 0 bases and 1 base, there was a span of 9 bases. Written as DNA, the CDR3 is TGTGCCAGCAGTTTATGGACAGAACTTAACTATGGCTACACCTTC. It is translated as CASSLWTELNYGYTF.

In this sample, this clone turned up a few times. This sample includes further DNA sequences coding for the same CDR3. The chain has TRBV5-1 and TRBJ1-1; TRBD1 matches at 11 bases. Per germline, CDR1 SGHRS and CDR2 YFSETQ. The CDR3 has 14 amino acids. After removal of 4 bases from V and 4 bases from J, the junction contained 3 bases not matched to a gene. The chain's CDR3 is CASSAGTGGTEAFF. In DNA, the CDR3 is TGCGCCAGCAGCGCAGGGACAGGGGGCACTGAAGCTTTCTTT.

This rearrangement joins TRBV10-3 to TRBJ2-7; a weak D match, TRBD1 (5 bases). CDR1 is ENHRY and CDR2 is SYGVKD in the germline V gene. The length of the CDR3 is 15 residues. V shed 4 bases and J shed 2 bases, with 15 bases lying between them. CDR3 nucleotide sequence: TGTGCCATCAGTGGAGGTCCAGGGAAGCCCTACGAGCAGTACTTC. It encodes CAISGGPGKPYEQYF.

This clone has a single count. The chain combines TRBV9 with TRBJ2-3, with D tentatively TRBD2 (5 bases). The V end lost 0 bases, the J end lost 5 bases, and 10 bases lay between the germline ends. Germline-derived CDR1 and CDR2 are SGDLS and YYNGEE. The length of the CDR3 is 14 residues. CDR3 bases: TGTGCCAGCAGCGTAGCTAGTAGCGTAGATACGCAGTATTTT. Encoded protein: CASSVASSVDTQYF.

This chain joins TRBV7-6 and TRBJ2-1; D gene ambiguous. V lost 6 bases and J 3 bases, leaving 15 bases between the germline ends. Germline CDR1 is SGHVS and CDR2 is FNYEAQ. CDR3 size: 15 residues. CDR3 region: CASRPSDSGYNEQFF. The CDR3 DNA is TGTGCCAGCAGACCCTCCGATTCGGGCTACAATGAGCAGTTCTTC.

The chain couples TRBV6-4 to TRBJ2-1; D possibly corresponds to TRBD2 (7 bases). The V gene's germline CDR1 is MRHNA and CDR2 SNTAGT. The length of the CDR3 is 15 residues. Between the trimmed V and J ends, which lost 6 bases and 7 bases, there was a span of 19 bases. In DNA, the CDR3 is TGTGCCAGCAGCCCGGAGGGGGGGGGCACGAATGAGCAGTTCTTC. Amino acid sequence: CASSPEGGGTNEQFF.

The chain employs TRBV7-3 and TRBJ2-3, with a weak D call TRBD2 (6 bases). The CDR3 sequence is 13 residues long. V was shortened by 4 bases and J by 4 bases, with 9 bases between the two germline ends. The germline gives CDR1 SGHTA, CDR2 FQGTGA. In DNA, the CDR3 is TGTGCCAGCAGCTCGACTAGTTCAGATACGCAGTATTTT. Encoded protein: CASSSTSSDTQYF.

The chain combines TRBV7-2 with TRBJ1-4, with TRBD1 as a possible D gene (5 bases). CDR1 and CDR2 from the germline V gene are SGHTA and FQGNSA. The CDR3 has 15 amino acids. With 5 bases removed from V and 7 bases from J, the gap between germline ends came to 17 bases. CDR3 in amino acids: CASSTGPGRGEKLFF. The CDR3 nucleotides read TGTGCCAGCAGCACCGGACCCGGGAGGGGTGAAAAACTGTTTTTT.

The chain couples TRBV12-3 or TRBV12-4 to TRBJ1-3; D ambiguous. The CDR3 runs to 11 residues. The V and J ends lost 5 bases and 4 bases respectively, with 3 bases between them. The CDR3 sequence: CASSEGNTIYF. CDR3 in DNA: TGTGCCAGCAGTGAGGGAAACACCATATATTTT.

A few counts support this clone. As DNA, the CDR3 is TGTGCCACCAGCCCGGAGGGGACTCGGGGTAATTCACCCCTCCACTTT. Its translation is CATSPEGTRGNSPLHF. The V and J genes are TRBV15 and TRBJ1-6; tentatively, D is TRBD1 (5 bases). V was trimmed by 5 bases and J by 6 bases, leaving 17 bases between them. The V gene's germline CDR1 is LNHNV and CDR2 YYDKDF (reference sequence). CDR3 size: 16 residues.

This chain connects TRBV5-1 to TRBJ1-4; D is uncertain. CDR1 SGHRS and CDR2 YFSETQ come from the germline V gene. Trimming removed 0 bases at V and 8 bases at J, with 8 bases between. The CDR3 has 13 residues. The CDR3: CASSLVPGEKLFF. The CDR3 DNA sequence: TGCGCCAGCAGCTTGGTCCCGGGGGAAAAACTGTTTTTT. Filled out from reference TRBV5-1 and TRBJ1-4, the complete variable domain reads KAGVTQTPRYLIKTRGQQVTLSCSPISGHRSVSWYQQTPGQGLQFLFEYFSETQRNKGNFPGRFSGRQFSNSRSEMNVSTLELGDSALYLCASSLVPGEKLFFGSGTQLSVL.

The CDR3 DNA reads TGTGCCAGCAGTTCTTTCGGTCTAGCGGAGACCCAGTACTTC. Translating gives CASSSFGLAETQYF. The chain recombines TRBV6-5 with TRBJ2-5; possible D gene TRBD2, 6 bases. CDR3 size: 14 residues. The germline gives CDR1 MNHEY, CDR2 SVGAGI. V was clipped by 4 bases and J by 5 bases, with 14 bases between them.

V usage is TRBV11-2 and J usage is TRBJ2-2, with TRBD2 matching 13 bases. With 3 bases clipped from V and 6 bases from J, the junction kept 4 bases outside the gene matches. CDR1 and CDR2 (germline): SGHAT, FQNNGV. The CDR3 contains 16 residues. The CDR3 nucleotides are TGTGCCAGCAGCTTCGCACTAGCGGGGGGGTCCGGGGAGCTGTTTTTT. It yields the protein CASSFALAGGSGELFF.

Only one count was recorded for this clone. The chain has TRBV28 and TRBJ1-1; TRBD1 matches at 7 bases. There are 14 residues in the CDR3. The germline CDR1 and CDR2 sequences are MDHEN and SYDVKM. With 3 bases clipped from V and 3 bases from J, the junction kept 4 bases outside the gene matches. CDR3 protein: CASSLRGRYTEAFF. Written as DNA, the CDR3 is TGTGCCAGCAGTTTGAGGGGGCGCTACACTGAAGCTTTCTTT.